Listed below are T cell receptor beta chains from one sample, sequenced in a study of blood T cells in healthy people across ages. In TCRdb, the 5' RACE reads were re-called with MiXCR into one record per CDR3 protein. This sample has fewer than 650,000 distinct CDR3 sequences, with 27% found just once. These same data were also listed under a study on T cells of mothers and their children.

The sample comprised blood. The receptor source for this set is a boy aged 2 to 10 in good health. CDR3s include the opening cysteine and the closing phenylalanine or tryptophan. Fields, in order: CDR3 protein, CDR3 DNA, D gene, J gene, clone size, V gene. D genes are given only for firm matches. Some rows have no size entry. The others give once, few or many, or a class for an expanded clone.

CASSFSAGNQETQYF | TGTGCCAGCAGCTTTTCTGCGGGGAACCAAGAGACCCAGTACTTC | - | TRBJ2-5 | few | TRBV7-2
CASSTQDRGPYEQYF | TGTGCCAGCAGCACGCAGGACAGGGGACCCTACGAGCAGTACTTC | TRBD1 | TRBJ2-7 | few | TRBV7-9
CASSTDLPGSPLHF | TGTGCCAGCAGTACAGATCTACCTGGTTCACCCCTCCACTTT | - | TRBJ1-6 | - | TRBV6-5
CATSRSRQSGKNIQYF | TGTGCCACCAGCAGATCTCGACAGTCCGGCAAAAACATTCAGTACTTC | - | TRBJ2-4 | - | TRBV15
CSVETGGSNEQYF | TGCAGCGTTGAAACAGGGGGCAGCAACGAGCAGTACTTC | TRBD1 | TRBJ2-7 | few | TRBV29-1
CASGGGDLNYGYTF | TGTGCCAGCGGCGGGGGAGACTTAAACTATGGCTACACCTTC | - | TRBJ1-2 | few | TRBV7-9
CASSQDWTSQETQYF | TGCGCCAGCAGCCAAGACTGGACATCCCAAGAGACCCAGTACTTC | - | TRBJ2-5 | - | TRBV4-3
CSAPDSIVYNEQFF | TGCAGTGCCCCTGACAGTATAGTCTACAATGAGCAGTTCTTC | - | TRBJ2-1 | many | TRBV20-1
CASSPSDNSNQPQHF | TGTGCCAGCAGTCCCTCGGACAACTCCAATCAGCCCCAGCATTTT | - | TRBJ1-5 | - | TRBV12-3/TRBV12-4
CASSPNPGTRRGETQYF | TGTGCCAGCAGCCCGAATCCCGGGACTAGGAGGGGGGAGACCCAGTACTTC | TRBD2 | TRBJ2-5 | - | TRBV12-3/TRBV12-4
CSARTSYYEQYF | TGCAGTGCGCGGACTAGTTACTACGAGCAGTACTTC | TRBD2 | TRBJ2-7 | few | TRBV20-1
CASSSRGATEAFF | TGTGCCAGCAGTTCCCGGGGCGCAACTGAAGCTTTCTTT | - | TRBJ1-1 | few | TRBV27